Sequencing of this TCR beta chain was carried out in a study of control samples from healthy donors and cancer patients (dated by TCRdb to the early 2020s). The protocol used for the library was the immunoSEQ multiplex PCR assay. TCRdb took this table from immuneACCESS and kept in-frame rearrangements with V and J called. Such tables lack part of the clones; where checked against another copy, unresolved V genes explain under half of the gap, and the rest is unexplained. A total of around 92,000 clones appear in this sample, approximately 82% of them only once. Approximately 2% of the sample comes from the top ten. Notes on this clone: This receptor's antigen is unknown. No much larger clone is present one base from it, and per-base qualities are unavailable.

The TCR comes from a man between 60 and 75 years old in good health. Sequenced sample: blood.

The CDR3 here reads CASSPGTHSWGTDTQYF. The sequence in DNA is TGTGCCAGCAGCCCGGGGACGCACTCCTGGGGCACAGATACGCAGTATTTT. This receptor chain uses TRBV14 and TRBJ2-3; the D gene could be either TRBD1 or TRBD2, each agreeing at 5 bases. V and J lose 4 bases and 1 base, and a span of 18 bases separates them. From the cysteine through the phenylalanine, the CDR3 covers 17 amino acids. The retained sequence is limited to the CDR3, 51 bases, with the frame set at the first base. The germline V gene yields SGHDN for CDR1 and FVKESK for CDR2. The full variable domain, completed from the reference TRBV14 and TRBJ2-3 proteins outside the CDR3, reads EAGVTQFPSHSVIEKGQTVTLRCDPISGHDNLYWYRRVMGKEIKFLLHFVKESKQDESGMPNNRFLAERTGGTYSTLKVQPAELEDSGVYFCASSPGTHSWGTDTQYFGPGTRLTVL.